This T cell receptor beta chain was observed in a study of T cell responses to AZD1222 COVID-19 vaccine (dated by TCRdb to the early 2020s). In terms of the full investigation: AZD1222 recipients given second doses at about 4 weeks or at about 12 weeks were pooled, since spike-specific TCR depth and breadth were not found to differ between the two schedules. A total of 233 trial participants underwent TCR sequencing, of whom approximately 210 received two doses of AZD1222 and some 26 received two doses of the MenACWY control vaccine. Trial participants were enrolled into age subgroups of 18-55, 56-69 and 70-plus years, which contained approximately 150, 28 and 58 TCR-sequenced participants, respectively.

The CDR3 regions of human TCRbeta chains were subjected to immunosequencing. Processing in the source paper ran as follows. TCRs in the repertoires were matched against a reference library of SARS-CoV-2-specific TCRs that had been generated with the MIRA antigen-specificity platform. Breadth was defined as the fraction of unique TCRs that were SARS-CoV-2-associated. Depth was defined as the fraction of total T cells that were SARS-CoV-2-associated. Each spike-specific TCR was assigned to its reactive spike region and to a CD4 or CD8 class using the MIRA data. Log10-transformed breadth and depth values were compared by one-way ANOVA with Sidak's multiple comparisons tests. TCRdb took over this immuneACCESS table, retaining in-frame rearrangements with V and J assigned. Such tables are incomplete; in checked studies, under half of the missing clones stem from an unresolved V gene, and the remainder is unexplained. The V and J calls and clone size come from that table; D and trimming were worked out from the DNA. This sample lists more than 95,000 clones; about 88% were detected once. The ten biggest clones cover 7.5% of the sample.

In light of the paper, this sample's time point label describes: baseline before first vaccination. Samples from vaccinated people were obtained from the UK trials COV001 and COV002, which included a single-blind randomized controlled phase 2/3 trial of AZD1222 (ChAdOx1 nCoV-19) in healthy adults. For TCRbeta chain sequencing, PBMC samples were collected from trial participants at day 0 and at day 28 after the second dose. In regard to this clone: Its antigen specificity is not known. Base qualities are not recorded, but no much larger clone differs from it by a single base.

Summary of the overall study and its limitations: Participants were mostly white British, with more females than males. The authors suggested clonal diversity may have been underestimated. Conclusions about previously exposed vaccinees are limited, since just 5 to 7 AZD1222 recipients were seropositive for SARS-CoV-2 at baseline. In the small 56-69-year group, the increase in depth fell short of significance, most likely because of low power. CD4 TCRs associated with the vaccine covered the entire spike protein, and the dominant responses were in regions 160-218 and 743-854. Reportedly, close to half of the unique spike-specific TCRs recognized epitopes lying outside the regions that are mutated in the B.1.351 and B.1.1.7 variants. Because no samples from the day 14 peak response were available, repertoires could be characterized only after the peak T cell response. Spike-specific TCR breadth and depth rose significantly after two AZD1222 doses compared with day 0 and with MenACWY recipients.

The cysteine opens and the phenylalanine closes a CDR3 of 13 amino acids. Just the 39-base CDR3 DNA is kept, in frame starting at base 1. Deletion took 6 bases off V and 5 bases off J, with a span of 13 bases between the germline ends. The chain couples TRBV12-3 or TRBV12-4 to TRBJ1-1; perhaps TRBD1 is the D gene, with 5 bases matching. The source is an adult in good health. The input for sequencing was peripheral blood, taken on day 0 of AZD1222 vaccination. DNA sequence: TGTGCCAGCAGCCCATTCGGGGGAACTGAAGCTTTCTTT. Its translation reads: CASSPFGGTEAFF.